The sequence of this T cell receptor beta chain was determined in a study of blood T cell repertoires in COVID-19. As for the study in general: Samples of COVID-19 (acute and convalescent) were obtained from the United States, Italy and Spain. Sources were T cells, B-cell-depleted T cells, or PBMCs; the material itself was cDNA or gDNA.

V was pared by 3 bases and J by 2 bases, with 7 bases between. The CDR3 has 13 amino acids. Germline-derived CDR1 and CDR2 are SNHLY and FYNNEI. In the study's own analysis: Estimation of nucleated cell counts was performed using reference gene primer amplification. TCRdb's copy holds only in-frame clones and misses some; the assay was immunoSEQ multiplex PCR. Clonal size and the V and J genes are those of that table, whereas D and trimming came from the DNA. The sample holds some 94,000 clones; over 80% are singletons and the top ten take about 2%. This chain joins TRBV2 and TRBJ1-2; D unclear. The sequence was collected from a man aged 70 or older with active or convalescent COVID-19. The sample was peripheral blood. CDR3 DNA: TGTGCCAGCAGTGATTCAGGAAACTATGGCTACACCTTC. Translated: CASSDSGNYGYTF.